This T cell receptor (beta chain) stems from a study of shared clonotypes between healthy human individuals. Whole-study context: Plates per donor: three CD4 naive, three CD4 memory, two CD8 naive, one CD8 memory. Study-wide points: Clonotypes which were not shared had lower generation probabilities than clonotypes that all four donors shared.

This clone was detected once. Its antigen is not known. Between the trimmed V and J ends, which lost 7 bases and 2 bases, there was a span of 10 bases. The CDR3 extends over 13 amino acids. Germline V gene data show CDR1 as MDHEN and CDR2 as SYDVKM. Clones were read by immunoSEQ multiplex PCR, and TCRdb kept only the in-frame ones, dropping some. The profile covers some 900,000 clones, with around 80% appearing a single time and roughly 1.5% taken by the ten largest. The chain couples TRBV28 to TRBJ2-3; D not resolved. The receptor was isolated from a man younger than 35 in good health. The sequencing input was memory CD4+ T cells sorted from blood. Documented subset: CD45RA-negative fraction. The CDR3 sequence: CASTQAYTDTQYF. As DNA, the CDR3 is TGTGCCAGCACCCAGGCCTACACAGATACGCAGTATTTT.